The clone carrying this T cell receptor (beta chain) was detected a few times. Its antigen remains unidentified. These data originate in a study of beta chain features in type 1 diabetes. Findings and caveats of the study: Type 1 diabetes patients had TCRB CDR3s that were shorter (moderately but significantly so) in all four CD4+ subsets.

Germline CDR1 reads KGHSH; CDR2 reads LQKENI. V shed 1 base, J shed 6 bases, and the junction held 10 bases outside the gene matches. CDR3 length: 17 residues. What was sequenced were expressed TCRB transcripts, since all of the isolated RNA had been reverse transcribed. TCRdb's copy holds only in-frame clones and misses some; the assay was immunoSEQ multiplex PCR. The sample consists of 500,000 to 800,000 clones, around 12% of them appearing once. One heparinised blood draw, averaging about 0.11 L, came from each donor. The TCR originated in a man between 25 and 39 years old with type 1 diabetes. The chain links TRBV18 to TRBJ2-7; 12 bases line up with TRBD1. Sequenced: naive CD4+ T cells from blood. The CDR3 sequence is CASSPRGQGQGASEQYF. The CDR3 bases are TGTGCCAGCTCACCACGAGGGCAGGGACAGGGGGCCAGCGAGCAGTACTTC.